This T cell receptor beta chain was sequenced in a study of T cell responses to AZD1222 COVID-19 vaccine. General study points: The study found Spike-specific TCR breadth and depth rose after two AZD1222 doses. The peak T cell response came first, and repertoires were sampled only after it. A mostly white British donor set with more females was recruited, and clonal diversity was possibly underestimated.

Clones were read by immunoSEQ multiplex PCR, and TCRdb kept only the in-frame ones, dropping some. The table has around 110,000 clones, around 90% seen once. Points on this clone: The antigen remains unidentified.

Germline values: CDR1 GTSNPN, CDR2 SVGIG (reference sequence). The V gene lost 5 bases and the J gene lost 7 bases, with 11 bases spanning the gap. CDR3 length equals 11 residues. This clonotype was obtained from an adult in good health. The rearrangement uses TRBV30 and TRBJ1-2; D is unclear. Source: peripheral blood, taken on day 0 of AZD1222 vaccination. CDR3 coding DNA: TGTGCCTGGGCTGTTACTCGTGGCTACACCTTC. Amino acids: CAWAVTRGYTF.